These 14 T cell receptor beta chains were sequenced from one sample in a study of T cell responses to AZD1222 COVID-19 vaccine. Generated by immunoSEQ multiplex PCR, the TCRdb table keeps only in-frame clones and is missing some. The sample lists 95,000 to 100,000 clones, about 90% occurring once. The material sequenced was peripheral blood, taken 28 days after the second AZD1222 dose. The receptor set was obtained from an adult who received the AZD1222 COVID-19 vaccine.

This clone was detected only once. Other DNA sequences in this sample translate to the same CDR3. V is TRBV18 and J is TRBJ1-1; 10 nucleotides match TRBD1. The V segment lost 3 bases and the J segment 2 bases; nucleotides outside the gene matches: 3. CDR3 size: 15 residues. In germline, CDR1 is KGHSH, CDR2 LQKENI. The CDR3 loop reads CASSPRDRGNTEAFF. The CDR3 nucleotides are TGTGCCAGCTCACCCAGGGACAGGGGAAACACTGAAGCTTTCTTT.

This sequence joins TRBV19 and TRBJ2-7; 10 bases agree with TRBD1. V shed 1 base and J 3 bases; nucleotides not matched to a gene: 12. Germline lookup yields CDR1 LNHDA and CDR2 SQIVND (reference sequence). CDR3 size: 18 residues. CDR3 amino acids: CASSIASTGGQDLYEQYF. CDR3 DNA sequence: TGTGCCAGTAGTATAGCCTCGACAGGGGGCCAGGACCTCTACGAGCAGTACTTC.

V is TRBV19 and J is TRBJ2-2; no reliable D call. Between the trimmed V and J ends, which lost 3 bases and 6 bases, there was a span of 14 bases. The CDR3 is made up of 15 amino acids. Germline CDR1 is LNHDA and CDR2 is SQIVND (reference sequence). CDR3 sequence (DNA): TGTGCCAGTAGTATCAGGACCCCCCTCCCCGGGGAGCTGTTTTTT. The encoded protein is CASSIRTPLPGELFF.

CDR3 sequence reads: CASSPLGELAGNTIYF. CDR3 sequence (DNA): TGTGCCAGCAGTCCCCTGGGGGAATTGGCTGGAAACACCATATATTTT. The V call is TRBV6-2 or TRBV6-3, the J call TRBJ1-3; TRBD1 might be the D (5 bases). The CDR3 contains 16 residues. V dropped 5 bases and J dropped 2 bases, with 16 bases sitting between them. Germline CDR1 is MNHEY and CDR2 is SVGEGT.

The chain links TRBV3-1 (or the pseudogene TRBV3-2) to TRBJ2-4; 7 positions match TRBD1. CDR1 is LGHDT and CDR2 is YNNKEL in the germline V gene (reference sequence). CDR3 length: 16 amino acids. The ends lost 4 bases at V and 0 bases at J; junction bases unmatched: 6. CDR3 amino acids: CASSRGQILAKNIQYF. CDR3 sequence (DNA): TGTGCCAGCAGCCGGGGACAGATACTAGCCAAAAACATTCAGTACTTC.

The J gene is TRBJ1-5, the V gene TRBV28; D perhaps matches TRBD1 (6 bases). Trimming cost V 5 bases and J 15 bases, with 17 bases left between them. Germline V CDR1 and CDR2: MDHEN, SYDVKM. CDR3 length: 12 amino acids. CDR3 coding DNA: TGTGCCAGCAGTAATCACAGGGTGGGAGGGCATTTT. It encodes CASSNHRVGGHF.

This clone has just one count. The rearrangement joins TRBV7-3 to TRBJ1-4; maybe TRBD1 (6 bases). The CDR3 length is 13 residues. Trimming removed 2 bases from V and 8 bases from J, with 9 bases in between. Germline V lookup: CDR1 SGHTA, CDR2 FQGTGA. The CDR3 here is CASSLGGGEKLFF. The CDR3, as DNA: TGTGCCAGCAGCTTAGGAGGGGGAGAAAAACTGTTTTTT.

V gene TRBV12-5 combines with J gene TRBJ1-1; D call uncertain. Trimming removed 3 bases from V and 3 bases from J, with 5 bases in between. The CDR3 extends over 12 amino acids. The germline gives CDR1 LGHNT, CDR2 FRNRAP. CDR3 DNA sequence: TGTGCTAGTGGTTTAGGGTACACTGAAGCTTTCTTT. Its protein is CASGLGYTEAFF.

The V gene is TRBV5-1, the J gene TRBJ2-2; 12 positions match TRBD2. Trimming took 0 bases from V and 5 from J; bases not matched to a gene: 5. The CDR3 consists of 17 residues. Germline loops: CDR1 SGHRS, CDR2 YFSETQ. CDR3 region: CASSLATSGRSTGELFF. CDR3 DNA sequence: TGCGCCAGCAGCTTGGCCACTAGCGGGAGGTCTACCGGGGAGCTGTTTTTT.

The chain uses TRBV4-1 and TRBJ2-7, with 8 bases lining up with TRBD2. The CDR3 extends over 15 amino acids. The V gene end was trimmed by 1 base and the J gene end by 4 bases; junction bases not matched to a gene: 6. Germline CDR1 is MGHRA and CDR2 is YSYEKL. CDR3 amino acids: CASSQAGGPSYEQYF. CDR3 bases: TGCGCCAGCAGCCAAGCGGGAGGGCCATCGTACGAGCAGTACTTC.

This rearrangement joins TRBV4-1 to TRBJ1-3, with TRBD1 matching over 10 bases. The J segment lost 2 bases and the V segment lost 5 bases, leaving 6 bases of the junction unmatched. CDR3 length equals 16 residues. From germline, CDR1 is MGHRA and CDR2 YSYEKL. The CDR3 DNA reads as TGCGCCAGCAGCTCTAGACAGGGGGCCCCTGGAAACACCATATATTTT. Translated: CASSSRQGAPGNTIYF.

In DNA, the CDR3 is TGTGCCAGCTTTACTCCGGGACAGGGAATATCGGATACGCAGTATTTT. Translating it yields CASFTPGQGISDTQYF. The chain has TRBV28 and TRBJ2-3, with 9 bases lining up with TRBD1. The CDR3 extends over 16 amino acids. V lost 8 bases to trimming and J lost 6 bases; unmatched junction nucleotides: 15. Germline V gene lookup returns CDR1 MDHEN and CDR2 SYDVKM.

The chain links TRBV28 to TRBJ1-5; unclear D gene. This CDR3 is built from 15 residues. Germline CDR1 is MDHEN and CDR2 is SYDVKM. V lost 6 bases to trimming and J lost 7 bases, with 19 bases between them. CDR3 residues: CASSPFGPDGQPQHF. The CDR3 nucleotides are TGTGCCAGCAGCCCTTTTGGGCCGGACGGCCAGCCCCAGCATTTT.

With regard to this clone: Additional DNA sequences in this sample encode the identical CDR3. V is TRBV6-5 and J is TRBJ1-1; D unresolved. Germline values: CDR1 MNHEY, CDR2 SVGAGI. The V and J ends lost 0 bases and 4 bases respectively, with 9 bases between them. The CDR3 spans 14 residues. The CDR3 nucleotides are TGTGCCAGCAGTTACTCGGGATTCGGCACTGAAGCTTTCTTT. This translates into CASSYSGFGTEAFF.